Presented here are 16 T cell receptor beta chains from one specimen sequenced in a study of control samples from healthy donors and cancer patients. The data were produced by immunoSEQ multiplex PCR, yet TCRdb's version contains in-frame clones alone and is incomplete. In the table there are about 110,000 clones, more than 75% of which are singletons. The sample consisted of PBMCs. These receptor sequences come from a woman aged 60-70 years with lung cancer.

The V and J genes are TRBV19 and TRBJ1-5, with a tentative D call TRBD1 (5 bases). Trimming removed 3 bases at V and 0 bases at J, with 15 bases between. The CDR3 is 17 residues long. The germline CDR1 and CDR2 sequences are LNHDA and SQIVND (reference sequence). The CDR3 DNA sequence: TGTGCCAGTAGTATGCTTGACAGCTGGTATAGCAATCAGCCCCAGCATTTT. Translation: CASSMLDSWYSNQPQHF. Full variable domain (outside the CDR3, taken from reference TRBV19 and TRBJ1-5): DGGITQSPKYLFRKEGQNVTLSCEQNLNHDAMYWYRQDPGQGLRLIYYSQIVNDFQKGDIAEGYSVSREKKESFPLTVTSAQKNPTAFYLCASSMLDSWYSNQPQHFGDGTRLSIL.

CDR3 residues: CASSHLAGATPTSYNSPLHF. The CDR3 coding sequence is TGCGCCAGCAGTCATCTCGCAGGGGCCACCCCTACCTCCTATAATTCACCCCTCCACTTT. The chain combines TRBV23-1 with TRBJ1-6; a possible D gene is TRBD1 (6 bases). TRBV23-1 is annotated as an ORF whose role is uncertain. The CDR3 is 20 amino acids. V dropped 3 bases and J dropped 0 bases, with 21 bases sitting between them.

This chain joins TRBV6-1 and TRBJ2-1, with D tentatively TRBD1 or TRBD2 (5 bases each). The CDR3 consists of 16 residues. Germline CDR1 MNHNS, CDR2 SASEGT. Between the trimmed V and J ends, which lost 4 bases and 4 bases, there was a span of 17 bases. The chain's CDR3 is CASSGDQPRGYNEQFF. As DNA, the CDR3 is TGTGCCAGCAGTGGGGACCAACCACGAGGATACAATGAGCAGTTCTTC.

V is TRBV4-3 and J is TRBJ2-1; TRBD2 agrees at 9 bases. From germline, CDR1 is LGHNA and CDR2 YSLEER. This CDR3 is 16 amino acids long. V dropped 0 bases and J dropped 6; count of bases not matched to a gene: 6. This chain's CDR3 is CASSQESAGGPNEQFF. As DNA, the CDR3 is TGCGCCAGCAGCCAAGAATCGGCGGGGGGGCCCAATGAGCAGTTCTTC.

The DNA of the CDR3 is TGTGCCAGCAGTTTGGGGACACATGAAGCTTTCTTT. This gives the protein CASSLGTHEAFF. J is TRBJ1-1 and V is TRBV28, with a possible D match to TRBD1 (6 bases). This CDR3 has 12 amino acids. V lost 3 bases, J lost 7 bases, and 9 bases lay in between. CDR1 is MDHEN and CDR2 is SYDVKM in the germline V gene.

This rearrangement joins TRBV11-2 to TRBJ2-5, with 7 positions matching TRBD2. J was trimmed by 2 bases and V by 3 bases; bases with no gene match: 6. CDR3 length: 15 amino acids. Germline CDR1 reads SGHAT; CDR2 reads FQNNGV. The chain's CDR3 is CASSLSSGPQETQYF. The CDR3 region has the DNA TGTGCCAGCAGCTTGAGTAGCGGGCCACAAGAGACCCAGTACTTC. The complete variable domain, with remaining parts taken from reference TRBV11-2 and TRBJ2-5, reads EAGVAQSPRYKIIEKRQSVAFWCNPISGHATLYWYQQILGQGPKLLIQFQNNGVVDDSQLPKDRFSAERLKGVDSTLKIQPAKLEDSAVYLCASSLSSGPQETQYFGPGTRLLVL.

The rearrangement joins TRBV13 to TRBJ2-7, with 9 bases aligning to TRBD2. Germline CDR1 is PRHDT and CDR2 is FYEKMQ (reference sequence). V lost 6 bases to trimming and J lost 7 bases; unmatched junction nucleotides: 13. The CDR3 length is 15 residues. The CDR3 nucleotides read TGTGCCAGCAGGGAATTGGCGGGAGGGCCCCGAGAGCAGTACTTC. Its protein is CASRELAGGPREQYF.

Only a few counts were recorded for this clone. This chain joins TRBV11-2 and TRBJ2-5; tentative D call: TRBD2 (6 bases). The V gene lost 4 bases and the J gene lost 5 bases, with 20 bases spanning the gap. CDR1 is SGHAT and CDR2 is FQNNGV in the germline V gene. This CDR3 has 16 amino acids. CDR3 in DNA: TGTGCCAGCAGCTCACAACCGGAGGGAGCCGGTGAGACCCAGTACTTC. It specifies CASSSQPEGAGETQYF.

This clone was observed a handful of times. This chain links TRBV30 with TRBJ1-2; no reliable D call. Deletions cut 0 bases from V and 3 bases from J, with 8 bases between. The germline V gene has CDR1 GTSNPN and CDR2 SVGIG (reference sequence). The length of the CDR3 is 13 residues. Written as DNA, the CDR3 is TGTGCCTGGAGTGTACACAGAGACTATGGCTACACCTTC. Its translation: CAWSVHRDYGYTF. Looking up the rest from reference TRBV30 and TRBJ1-2 gives the full variable domain: SQTIHQWPATLVQPVGSPLSLECTVEGTSNPNLYWYRQAAGRGLQLLFYSVGIGQISSEVPQNLSASRPQDRQFILSSKKLLLSDSGFYLCAWSVHRDYGYTFGSGTRLTVV.

The chain has TRBV18 and TRBJ1-2, with D tentatively TRBD1 (5 bases). This CDR3 contains 13 residues. CDR1 and CDR2 from the germline V gene are KGHSH and LQKENI. Trimming removed 6 bases from V and 4 bases from J, with 12 bases in between. Written as DNA, the CDR3 is TGTGCCAGCTCCCTCGGGGGGGGCTATGGCTACACCTTC. Amino acids: CASSLGGGYGYTF. Drawing the rest from reference TRBV18 and TRBJ1-2, the complete variable domain is NAGVMQNPRHLVRRRGQEARLRCSPMKGHSHVYWYRQLPEEGLKFMVYLQKENIIDESGMPKERFSAEFPKEGPSILRIQQVVRGDSAAYFCASSLGGGYGYTFGSGTRLTVV.

This chain joins TRBV18 and TRBJ1-2; possible D gene TRBD1, 6 bases. V dropped 3 bases and J dropped 4 bases, with 15 bases sitting between them. Germline V CDR1 and CDR2: KGHSH, LQKENI. The CDR3 is 15 residues long. The chain's CDR3 is CASSPSDRLSYGYTF. The CDR3 DNA reads as TGTGCCAGCTCACCTTCGGACAGACTATCCTATGGCTACACCTTC.

CDR3 in DNA: TGTGCCAGCAGCACGCTAGCGGGAGGGCCGTCCTACAATGAGCAGTTCTTC. This gives the protein CASSTLAGGPSYNEQFF. This chain uses TRBV7-9 with TRBJ2-1; TRBD2 matches at 12 bases. CDR3 length equals 17 residues. With 5 bases clipped from V and 1 base from J, the junction kept 6 bases outside the gene matches. CDR1 is SEHNR and CDR2 is FQNEAQ in the germline V gene (reference sequence).

This sequence joins TRBV7-2 and TRBJ2-1; 7 bases line up with TRBD1. Trimming took 7 bases from V and 8 from J; bases not matched to a gene: 17. The CDR3 loop spans 16 amino acids. The V gene's germline CDR1 is SGHTA and CDR2 FQGNSA. The CDR3 DNA reads TGTGCCAGCACTTTAGGTAGGGCAGGGGGTCACGATGAGCAGTTCTTC. It codes for CASTLGRAGGHDEQFF. Combining the CDR3 with reference TRBV7-2 and TRBJ2-1 gives the whole variable domain GAGVSQSPSNKVTEKGKDVELRCDPISGHTALYWYRQSLGQGLEFLIYFQGNSAPDKSGLPSDRFSAERTGGSVSTLTIQRTQQEDSAVYLCASTLGRAGGHDEQFFGPGTRLTVL.

J is TRBJ2-1 and V is TRBV19, with 11 bases that match TRBD2. V was pared by 6 bases and J by 4 bases, with 8 bases of the junction left unmatched. The germline V gene has CDR1 LNHDA and CDR2 SQIVND (reference sequence). The CDR3 sequence is 16 residues long. The DNA of the CDR3 is TGTGCCAGTAGGGGTAGCGGGAGGGCCAGTTACAATGAGCAGTTCTTC. This encodes CASRGSGRASYNEQFF.

This sequence joins TRBV11-3 and TRBJ2-7; D is perhaps TRBD1 (6 bases). Trimming cost V 4 bases and J 3 bases, with 10 bases left between them. The CDR3 consists of 13 residues. Germline assignment: CDR1 SGHNT and CDR2 YENEEA. The CDR3 DNA follows: TGTGCCAGCAGCTCCGGCAGGGGCTACGAGCAGTACTTC. Amino acid sequence: CASSSGRGYEQYF.

This CDR3 is CASSLGSLRAEQFF. The CDR3 nucleotides are TGTGCCAGCAGCTTAGGGTCCCTTCGAGCCGAGCAGTTCTTC. This chain links TRBV7-2 with TRBJ2-1, with D unclear. Trimming took off 1 base at V and 10 bases at J, with 14 bases between the two ends. The CDR3 has 14 amino acids. The V gene's germline CDR1 is SGHTA and CDR2 FQGNSA. The full variable domain, rest sourced from reference TRBV7-2 and TRBJ2-1, is GAGVSQSPSNKVTEKGKDVELRCDPISGHTALYWYRQSLGQGLEFLIYFQGNSAPDKSGLPSDRFSAERTGGSVSTLTIQRTQQEDSAVYLCASSLGSLRAEQFFGPGTRLTVL.